The 15 T cell receptor beta chains below were found in one sample sequenced in a study of shared clonotypes between healthy human individuals. Sequenced by immunoSEQ multiplex PCR; TCRdb stores in-frame clones only, minus some. The sample lists about 1 million clones, around 76% occurring once. Sequenced input: memory CD4+ T cells sorted from blood. Regarding subset: CD45RA-negative fraction. The receptors originated from a man between 18 and 29 years old in good health.

The gene calls are TRBV18 and TRBJ1-4; TRBD1 matches at 12 bases. V shed 1 base, J shed 5 bases, and the junction held 5 bases outside the gene matches. The CDR3 consists of 17 residues. Germline lookup yields CDR1 KGHSH and CDR2 LQKENI. CDR3 nucleotides: TGTGCCAGCTCACCACTGGGGACAGGGGGCGTCAATGAAAAACTGTTTTTT. Translation gives CASSPLGTGGVNEKLFF.

The chain recombines TRBV19 with TRBJ2-2; no reliable D call. This CDR3 is built from 15 residues. V gave up 0 bases and J gave up 11 bases, with 16 bases separating them. Germline V gene lookup returns CDR1 LNHDA and CDR2 SQIVND (reference sequence). The CDR3 DNA follows: TGTGCCAGTAGTATAGATGGTACCGGTAGCCGTGAGCTGTTTTTT. It specifies CASSIDGTGSRELFF.

This clone was recorded a few times. The chain has TRBV5-6 and TRBJ2-5; tentative D call: TRBD2 (6 bases). The CDR3 is 15 amino acids. CDR1 is SGHDT and CDR2 is YYEEEE in the germline V gene. The V end lost 5 bases, the J end lost 11 bases, and 25 bases lay between the germline ends. The CDR3 sequence: CASSRRGNAPTKQYF. As DNA, the CDR3 is TGTGCCAGCAGTCGGCGGGGAAATGCTCCTACGAAGCAGTACTTC.

The chain links TRBV19 to TRBJ1-2; 9 nucleotides agree with TRBD1. V gave up 3 bases and J gave up 7 bases; unmatched junction bases: 15. Germline V gene sequence: CDR1 LNHDA, CDR2 SQIVND (reference sequence). The CDR3 has 17 residues. CDR3 residues: CASSIDQKGQGGSGYTF. The DNA for the CDR3 is TGTGCCAGTAGTATCGACCAGAAGGGACAGGGAGGATCTGGCTACACCTTC.

V usage is TRBV9 and J usage is TRBJ2-2, with 7 bases aligning to TRBD2. The CDR3 totals 17 residues. The germline gives CDR1 SGDLS, CDR2 YYNGEE. V lost 1 base, J lost 1 base, and 7 bases stayed unmatched. The CDR3 nucleotides read TGTGCCAGCAGCGTACGACTAGCCGGAGGGAACACCGGGGAGCTGTTTTTT. Its translation: CASSVRLAGGNTGELFF.

This rearrangement joins TRBV7-2 to TRBJ2-7; 7 bases fit TRBD2. CDR1 is SGHTA and CDR2 is FQGNSA in the germline V gene. J was trimmed by 2 bases and V by 5 bases; bases with no gene match: 3. The length of the CDR3 is 13 residues. The DNA for the CDR3 is TGTGCCAGCAGCCCCCTAGCGGCCTACGAGCAGTACTTC. Protein: CASSPLAAYEQYF.

The CDR3 DNA follows: TGTGCCATCAGTGAGCCGGCGGCCGGGGGGGAAGCTTTCTTT. Protein product: CAISEPAAGGEAFF. This sequence joins TRBV10-3 and TRBJ1-1; D is perhaps TRBD1 (5 bases). The CDR3 has 14 amino acids. Germline loops: CDR1 ENHRY, CDR2 SYGVKD. The V and J ends lost 2 bases and 8 bases respectively, with 15 bases between them.

The CDR3 spells CASRADLTAPGELFF. CDR3 sequence (DNA): TGTGCCAGCAGGGCGGACCTTACGGCCCCCGGGGAGCTGTTTTTT. This chain links TRBV2 with TRBJ2-2; D unclear. CDR1 and CDR2 (germline): SNHLY, FYNNEI. V was pared by 6 bases and J by 6 bases, with 17 bases between. This CDR3 is built from 15 residues.

The rearrangement joins TRBV6-5 to TRBJ2-7; TRBD1 might be the D (6 bases). V shed 6 bases and J shed 2 bases, with 11 bases lying between them. Germline CDR1 MNHEY, CDR2 SVGAGI. The CDR3 spans 13 residues. CDR3 coding DNA: TGTGCCAGCAGGCCACAGGGCACCTACGAGCAGTACTTC. This encodes CASRPQGTYEQYF.

The chain couples TRBV30 to TRBJ2-1; 9 bases are shared with TRBD2. CDR3 size: 15 residues. V shed 1 base, J shed 4 bases, and the junction held 5 bases outside the gene matches. Germline V gene lookup returns CDR1 GTSNPN and CDR2 SVGIG (reference sequence). The CDR3 sequence is CAWSDWTSDYNEQFF. CDR3 nucleotides: TGTGCCTGGAGTGACTGGACTAGCGATTACAATGAGCAGTTCTTC.

The rearrangement links TRBV28 to TRBJ2-3, with a weak D call TRBD1 (5 bases). Trimming pared 6 bases from V and 1 base from J, leaving 20 bases between. This CDR3 has 17 amino acids. Germline V lookup: CDR1 MDHEN, CDR2 SYDVKM. CDR3 region: CASRAGNMGIRTDTQYF. CDR3 DNA: TGTGCCAGCAGGGCAGGGAACATGGGTATTCGCACAGATACGCAGTATTTT.

V and J are TRBV9 and TRBJ1-2; D remains ambiguous. CDR3 size: 16 residues. Germline V gene data show CDR1 as SGDLS and CDR2 as YYNGEE. Trimming removed 0 bases from V and 4 bases from J, with 16 bases in between. CDR3 amino acids: CASSVGVSEPSYGYTF. As DNA, the CDR3 is TGTGCCAGCAGCGTAGGGGTATCGGAACCCTCCTATGGCTACACCTTC. Complete variable domain (other parts from reference TRBV9 and TRBJ1-2): DSGVTQTPKHLITATGQRVTLRCSPRSGDLSVYWYQQSLDQGLQFLIQYYNGEERAKGNILERFSAQQFPDLHSELNLSSLELGDSALYFCASSVGVSEPSYGYTFGSGTRLTVV.

This rearrangement joins TRBV6-5 to TRBJ2-1; 10 positions match TRBD1. V was clipped by 5 bases and J by 12 bases; unmatched bases: 7. The CDR3 is 13 residues long. In germline, CDR1 is MNHEY, CDR2 SVGAGI. In DNA form, the CDR3 reads TGTGCCAGCAGTCGGGGGGACAGGGGACGGCAGTTCTTC. As protein: CASSRGDRGRQFF.

This clone was counted many times. This chain uses TRBV5-6 with TRBJ2-3; perhaps TRBD2 as D (5 bases). The germline gives CDR1 SGHDT, CDR2 YYEEEE. The CDR3 is 13 residues long. Trimming left V 2 bases short and J 6 bases short, with 10 bases between. CDR3 nucleotides: TGTGCCAGCAGCTTCGGGGTCCCGGATACGCAGTATTTT. Translating it yields CASSFGVPDTQYF.

This chain connects TRBV28 to TRBJ1-1, with D possibly being TRBD1 (5 bases). Germline values: CDR1 MDHEN, CDR2 SYDVKM. V was clipped by 2 bases and J by 1 base, with 14 bases between them. The CDR3 is made up of 16 amino acids. The CDR3: CASSLIYGHGNTEAFF. CDR3 coding DNA: TGTGCCAGCAGTTTAATATACGGACACGGGAACACTGAAGCTTTCTTT.